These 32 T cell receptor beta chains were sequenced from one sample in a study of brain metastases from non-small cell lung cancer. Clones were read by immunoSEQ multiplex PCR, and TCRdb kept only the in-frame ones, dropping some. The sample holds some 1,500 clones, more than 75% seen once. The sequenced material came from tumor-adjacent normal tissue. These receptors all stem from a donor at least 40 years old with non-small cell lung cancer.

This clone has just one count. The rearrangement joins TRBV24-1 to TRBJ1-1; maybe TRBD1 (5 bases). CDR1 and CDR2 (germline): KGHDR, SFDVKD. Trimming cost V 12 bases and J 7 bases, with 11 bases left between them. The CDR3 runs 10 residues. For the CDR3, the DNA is TGTGCCGTACCCGGGGGTGAAGCTTTCTTT. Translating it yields CAVPGGEAFF.

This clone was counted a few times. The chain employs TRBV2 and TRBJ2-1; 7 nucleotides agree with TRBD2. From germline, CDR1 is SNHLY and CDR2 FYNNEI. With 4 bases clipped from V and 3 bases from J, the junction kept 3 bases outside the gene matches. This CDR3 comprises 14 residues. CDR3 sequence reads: CASSASGNYNEQFF. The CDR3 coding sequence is TGTGCCAGCAGTGCAAGCGGGAACTACAATGAGCAGTTCTTC.

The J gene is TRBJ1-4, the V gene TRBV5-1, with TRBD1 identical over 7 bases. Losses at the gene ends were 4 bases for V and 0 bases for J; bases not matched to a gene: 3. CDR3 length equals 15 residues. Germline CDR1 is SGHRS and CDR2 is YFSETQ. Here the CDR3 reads CASSLGQATNEKLFF. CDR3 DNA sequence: TGCGCCAGCAGCCTAGGACAGGCAACTAATGAAAAACTGTTTTTT.

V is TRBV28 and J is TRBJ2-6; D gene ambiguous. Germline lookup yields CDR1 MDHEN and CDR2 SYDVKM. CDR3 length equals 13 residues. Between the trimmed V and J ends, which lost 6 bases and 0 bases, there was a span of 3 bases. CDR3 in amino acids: CASSDSGANVLTF. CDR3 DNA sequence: TGTGCCAGCAGCGACTCTGGGGCCAACGTCCTGACTTTC.

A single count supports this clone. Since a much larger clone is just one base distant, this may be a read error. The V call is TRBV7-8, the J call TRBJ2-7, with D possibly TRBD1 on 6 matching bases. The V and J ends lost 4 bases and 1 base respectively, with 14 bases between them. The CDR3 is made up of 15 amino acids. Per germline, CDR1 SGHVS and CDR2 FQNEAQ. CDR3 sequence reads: CASSSRGNGSYEQYF. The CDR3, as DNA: TGTGCCAGCAGCTCCAGGGGAAATGGGTCCTACGAGCAGTACTTC.

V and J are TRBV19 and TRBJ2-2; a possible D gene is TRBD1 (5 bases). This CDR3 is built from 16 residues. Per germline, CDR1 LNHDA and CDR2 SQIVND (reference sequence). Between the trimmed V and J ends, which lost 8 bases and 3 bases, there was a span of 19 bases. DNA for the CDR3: TGTGCCAGTGTATCCAACCTTGGGGCATACACCGGGGAGCTGTTTTTT. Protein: CASVSNLGAYTGELFF.

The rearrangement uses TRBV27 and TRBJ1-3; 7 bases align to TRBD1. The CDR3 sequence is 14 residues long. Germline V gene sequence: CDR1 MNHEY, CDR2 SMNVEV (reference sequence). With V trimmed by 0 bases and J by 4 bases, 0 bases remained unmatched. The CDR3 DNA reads TGTGCCAGCAGTTTATCGGACAGGGGAAACACCATATATTTT. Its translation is CASSLSDRGNTIYF.

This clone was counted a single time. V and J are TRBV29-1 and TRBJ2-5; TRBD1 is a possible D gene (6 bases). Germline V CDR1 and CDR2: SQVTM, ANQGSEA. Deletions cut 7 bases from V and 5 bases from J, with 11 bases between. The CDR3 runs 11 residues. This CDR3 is CSAAGVETQYF. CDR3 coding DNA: TGCAGCGCAGCAGGGGTGGAGACCCAGTACTTC.

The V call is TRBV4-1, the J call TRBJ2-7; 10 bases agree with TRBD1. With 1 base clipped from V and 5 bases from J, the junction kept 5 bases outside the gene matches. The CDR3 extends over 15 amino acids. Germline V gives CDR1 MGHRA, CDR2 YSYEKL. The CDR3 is CASSQVGDRGHEQYF. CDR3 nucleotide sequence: TGCGCCAGCAGCCAAGTGGGCGACAGGGGGCACGAGCAGTACTTC.

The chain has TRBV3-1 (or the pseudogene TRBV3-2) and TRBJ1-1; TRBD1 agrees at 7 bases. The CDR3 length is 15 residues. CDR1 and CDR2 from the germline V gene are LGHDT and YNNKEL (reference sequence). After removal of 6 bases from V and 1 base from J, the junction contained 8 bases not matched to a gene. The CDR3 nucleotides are TGTGCCAGCAGGGTTAACAGGGGCGCGAACACTGAAGCTTTCTTT. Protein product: CASRVNRGANTEAFF.

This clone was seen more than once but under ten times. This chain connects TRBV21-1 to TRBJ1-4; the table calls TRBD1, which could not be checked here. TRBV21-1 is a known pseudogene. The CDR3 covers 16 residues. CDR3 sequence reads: CASSLRGTGEDEKLFF. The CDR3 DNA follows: TGTGCCAGCAGCCTTAGGGGGACGGGCGAGGATGAAAAACTGTTTTTT.

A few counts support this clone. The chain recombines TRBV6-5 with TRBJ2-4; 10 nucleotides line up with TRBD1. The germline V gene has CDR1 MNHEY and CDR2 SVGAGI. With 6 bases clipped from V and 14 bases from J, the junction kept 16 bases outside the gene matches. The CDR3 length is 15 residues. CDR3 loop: CASSLVPGTGEIEYF. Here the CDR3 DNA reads TGTGCCAGCAGCCTGGTTCCCGGGACAGGGGAAATTGAGTACTTC.

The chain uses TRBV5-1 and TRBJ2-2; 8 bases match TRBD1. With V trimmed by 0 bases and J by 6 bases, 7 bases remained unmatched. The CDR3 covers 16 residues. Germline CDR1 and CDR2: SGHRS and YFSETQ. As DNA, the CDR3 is TGCGCCAGCAGCTTGGTACCAGGGGGCCTCCCCGGGGAGCTGTTTTTT. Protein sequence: CASSLVPGGLPGELFF.

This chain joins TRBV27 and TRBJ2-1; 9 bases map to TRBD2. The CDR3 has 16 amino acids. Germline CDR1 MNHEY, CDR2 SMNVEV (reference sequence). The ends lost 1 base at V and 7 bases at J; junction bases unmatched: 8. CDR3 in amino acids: CASSLWAGGPTNEQFF. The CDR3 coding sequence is TGTGCCAGCAGTTTATGGGCGGGAGGGCCGACAAATGAGCAGTTCTTC.

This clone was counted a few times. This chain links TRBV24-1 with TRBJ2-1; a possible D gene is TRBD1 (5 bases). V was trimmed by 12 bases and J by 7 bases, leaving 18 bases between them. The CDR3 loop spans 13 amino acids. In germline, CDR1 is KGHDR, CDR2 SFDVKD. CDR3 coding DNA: TGTGCCCCCTTAAGGCAGGGCCTTAATGAGCAGTTCTTC. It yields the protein CAPLRQGLNEQFF.

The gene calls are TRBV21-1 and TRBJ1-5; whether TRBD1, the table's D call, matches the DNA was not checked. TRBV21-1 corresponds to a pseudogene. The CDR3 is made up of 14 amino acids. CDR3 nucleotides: TGTGCCAACACCCCAGGGTCGCGCAATCAGCCCCAGCATTTT. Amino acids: CANTPGSRNQPQHF.

CDR3 sequence (DNA): TGCAGCGTCCCCCCAACTGAAGCTTTCTTT. This translates into CSVPPTEAFF. This chain connects TRBV29-1 to TRBJ1-1; no firm D call. The CDR3 runs to 10 residues. V was trimmed by 6 bases and J by 5 bases, leaving 7 bases between them. Germline lookup yields CDR1 SQVTM and CDR2 ANQGSEA.

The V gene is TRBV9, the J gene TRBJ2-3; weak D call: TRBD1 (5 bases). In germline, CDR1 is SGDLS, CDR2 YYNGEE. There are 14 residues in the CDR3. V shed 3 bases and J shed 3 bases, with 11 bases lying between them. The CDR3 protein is CASSGTGLTDTQYF. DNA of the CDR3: TGTGCCAGCAGCGGTACAGGTCTGACAGATACGCAGTATTTT. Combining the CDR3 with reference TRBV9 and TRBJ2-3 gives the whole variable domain DSGVTQTPKHLITATGQRVTLRCSPRSGDLSVYWYQQSLDQGLQFLIQYYNGEERAKGNILERFSAQQFPDLHSELNLSSLELGDSALYFCASSGTGLTDTQYFGPGTRLTVL.

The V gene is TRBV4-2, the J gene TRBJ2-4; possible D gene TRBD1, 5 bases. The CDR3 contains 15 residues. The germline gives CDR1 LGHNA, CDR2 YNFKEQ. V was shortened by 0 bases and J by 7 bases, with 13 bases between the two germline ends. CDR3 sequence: CASSQDRQGRNIQYF. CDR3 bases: TGTGCCAGCAGCCAAGATCGGCAGGGTAGGAACATTCAGTACTTC.

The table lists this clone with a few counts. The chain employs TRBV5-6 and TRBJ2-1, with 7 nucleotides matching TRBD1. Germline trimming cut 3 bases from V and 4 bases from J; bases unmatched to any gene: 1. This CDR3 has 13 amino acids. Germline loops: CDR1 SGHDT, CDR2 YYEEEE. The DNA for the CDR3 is TGTGCCAGCAGCTCGGGACAGTACAATGAGCAGTTCTTC. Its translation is CASSSGQYNEQFF. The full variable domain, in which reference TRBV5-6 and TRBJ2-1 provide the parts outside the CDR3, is DAGVTQSPTHLIKTRGQQVTLRCSPKSGHDTVSWYQQALGQGPQFIFQYYEEEERQRGNFPDRFSGHQFPNYSSELNVNALLLGDSALYLCASSSGQYNEQFFGPGTRLTVL.

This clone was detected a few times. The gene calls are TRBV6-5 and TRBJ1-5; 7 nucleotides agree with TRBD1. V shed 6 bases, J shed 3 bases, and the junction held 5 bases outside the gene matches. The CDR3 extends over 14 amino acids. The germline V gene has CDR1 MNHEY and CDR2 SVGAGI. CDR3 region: CASRFRGDNQPQHF. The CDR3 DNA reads TGTGCCAGCAGGTTCAGGGGGGACAATCAGCCCCAGCATTTT.

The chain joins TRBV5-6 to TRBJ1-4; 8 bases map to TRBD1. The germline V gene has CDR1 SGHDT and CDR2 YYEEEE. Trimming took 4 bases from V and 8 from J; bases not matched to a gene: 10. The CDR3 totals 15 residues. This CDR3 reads CASSTGQGGGEKLFF. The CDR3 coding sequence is TGTGCCAGCAGCACCGGACAGGGCGGGGGCGAAAAACTGTTTTTT.

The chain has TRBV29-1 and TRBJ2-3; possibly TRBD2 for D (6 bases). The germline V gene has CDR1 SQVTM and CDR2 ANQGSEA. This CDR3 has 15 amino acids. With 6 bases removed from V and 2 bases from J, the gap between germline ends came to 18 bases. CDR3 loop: CSVMTPSDLTDTQYF. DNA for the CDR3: TGCAGCGTCATGACCCCTAGCGACCTCACAGATACGCAGTATTTT.

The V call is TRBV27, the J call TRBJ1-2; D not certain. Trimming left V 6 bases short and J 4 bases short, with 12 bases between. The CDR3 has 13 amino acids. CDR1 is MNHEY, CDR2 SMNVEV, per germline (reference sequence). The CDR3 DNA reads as TGTGCCAGCAGCTTAGACGGCAGCTATGGCTACACCTTC. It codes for CASSLDGSYGYTF.

The CDR3 region has the DNA TGTGCCAGTAGTCCCCTGGACAGGCCCCCCGAGCAGTACTTC. Translated: CASSPLDRPPEQYF. This chain connects TRBV19 to TRBJ2-7, with TRBD1 identical over 7 bases. The CDR3 has 14 amino acids. V was clipped by 5 bases and J by 6 bases; unmatched bases: 10. Germline V gene lookup returns CDR1 LNHDA and CDR2 SQIVND (reference sequence).

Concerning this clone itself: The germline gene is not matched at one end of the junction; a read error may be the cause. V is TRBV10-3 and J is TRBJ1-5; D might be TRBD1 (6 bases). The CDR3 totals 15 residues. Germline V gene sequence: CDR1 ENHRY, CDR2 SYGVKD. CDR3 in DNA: TGTGCCATCAGTGAGGGGGCAGGGGACAATCAGCTCCAGCATTTT. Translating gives CAISEGAGDNQLQHF.

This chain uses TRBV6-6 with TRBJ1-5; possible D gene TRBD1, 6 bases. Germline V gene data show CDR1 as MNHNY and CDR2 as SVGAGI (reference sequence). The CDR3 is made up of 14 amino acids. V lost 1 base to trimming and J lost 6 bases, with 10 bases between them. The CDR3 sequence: CASSYLGGVQPQHF. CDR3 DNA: TGTGCCAGCAGTTACTTAGGGGGGGTTCAGCCCCAGCATTTT.

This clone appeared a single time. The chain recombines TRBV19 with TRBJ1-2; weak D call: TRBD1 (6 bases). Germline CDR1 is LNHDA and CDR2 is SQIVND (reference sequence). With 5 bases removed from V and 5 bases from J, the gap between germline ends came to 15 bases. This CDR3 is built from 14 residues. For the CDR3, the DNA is TGTGCCAGTAGTGCCTCACAGGGACTGTATGGCTACACCTTC. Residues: CASSASQGLYGYTF.

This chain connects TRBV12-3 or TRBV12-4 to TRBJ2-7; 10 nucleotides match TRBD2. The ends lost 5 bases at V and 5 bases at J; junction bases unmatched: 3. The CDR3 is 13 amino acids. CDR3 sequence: CASSSGRGNEQYF. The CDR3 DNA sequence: TGTGCCAGCAGTAGCGGGAGGGGGAACGAGCAGTACTTC.

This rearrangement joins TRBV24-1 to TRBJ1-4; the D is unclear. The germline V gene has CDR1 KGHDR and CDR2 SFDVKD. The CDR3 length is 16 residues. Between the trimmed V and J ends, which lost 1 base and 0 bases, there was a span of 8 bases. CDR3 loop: CATSDFLAATNEKLFF. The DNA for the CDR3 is TGTGCCACCAGTGATTTTTTGGCAGCAACTAATGAAAAACTGTTTTTT.

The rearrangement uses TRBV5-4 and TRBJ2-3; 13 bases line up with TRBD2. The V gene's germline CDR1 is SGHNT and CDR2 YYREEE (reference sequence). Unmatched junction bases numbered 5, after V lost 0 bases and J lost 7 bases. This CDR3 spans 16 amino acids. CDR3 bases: TGTGCCAGCAGCTTGGCGGGGACTAGCGGGATGTATACGCAGTATTTT. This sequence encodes CASSLAGTSGMYTQYF.

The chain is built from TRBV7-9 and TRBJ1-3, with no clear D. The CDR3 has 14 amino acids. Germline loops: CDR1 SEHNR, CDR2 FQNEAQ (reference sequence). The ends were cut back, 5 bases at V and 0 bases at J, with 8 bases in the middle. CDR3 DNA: TGTGCCAGCAGCCGACCGGACTCTGGAAACACCATATATTTT. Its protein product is CASSRPDSGNTIYF.